This T cell receptor beta chain stems from a study of shared clonotypes between healthy human individuals. Some clones are missing from TCRdb's copy, which holds only in-frame ones; the method was immunoSEQ multiplex PCR. The sample holds roughly 2,000,000 clones, just under 95% seen once. Naive-designated CD8 cells lacked CD45RO, were positively enriched for CCR7, and omitted terminally differentiated effector memory CD45RA+ cells. CDR3 size: 16 residues. The V gene end was trimmed by 4 bases and the J gene end by 1 base; junction bases not matched to a gene: 10. Germline V lookup: CDR1 SQVTM, CDR2 ANQGSEA.

This TCR derives from a man between 18 and 35 years old in good health. V is TRBV29-1 and J is TRBJ2-1; the match to TRBD2 covers 7 bases. Sequences were obtained from naive CD8+ T cells sorted from blood. The CDR3 reads CSVGGSGSISYNEQFF. The DNA for the CDR3 is TGCAGCGTTGGGGGTAGCGGGTCCATTTCCTACAATGAGCAGTTCTTC.